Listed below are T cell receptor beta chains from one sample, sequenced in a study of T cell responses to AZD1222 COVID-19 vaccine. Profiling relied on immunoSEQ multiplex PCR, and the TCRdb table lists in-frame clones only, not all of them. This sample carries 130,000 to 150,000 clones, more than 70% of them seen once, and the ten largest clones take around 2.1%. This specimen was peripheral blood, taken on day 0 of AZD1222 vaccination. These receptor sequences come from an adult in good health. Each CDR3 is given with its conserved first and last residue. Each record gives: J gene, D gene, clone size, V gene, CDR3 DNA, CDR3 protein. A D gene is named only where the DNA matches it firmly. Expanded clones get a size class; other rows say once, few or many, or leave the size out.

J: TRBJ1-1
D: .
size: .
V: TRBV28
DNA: TGTGCCAGCAGTTTCCGAGGGCGAGACACTGAAGCTTTCTTT
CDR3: CASSFRGRDTEAFF

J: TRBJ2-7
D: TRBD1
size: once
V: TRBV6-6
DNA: TGTGCCAGCAGGAGCCGGGGACAGGGGGGCTGGTACGAGCAGTACTTC
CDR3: CASRSRGQGGWYEQYF

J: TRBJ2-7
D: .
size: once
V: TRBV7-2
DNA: TGTGCCAGCAGCCGTGGCTACGAGCAGTACTTC
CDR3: CASSRGYEQYF

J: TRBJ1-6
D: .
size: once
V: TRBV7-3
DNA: TGTGCCAGCAGCTTAACGGTCCGGAATTCACCCCTCCACTTT
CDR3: CASSLTVRNSPLHF

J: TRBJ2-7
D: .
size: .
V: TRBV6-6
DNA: TGTGCCAGCAACTACGCACCGAGTAGCGACGAGCAGTACTTC
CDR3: CASNYAPSSDEQYF

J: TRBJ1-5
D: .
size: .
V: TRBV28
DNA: TGTGCCAGCAGACCCGACAGGACGAATCAGCCCCAGCATTTT
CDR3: CASRPDRTNQPQHF

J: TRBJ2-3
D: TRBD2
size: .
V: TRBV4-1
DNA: TGCGCCAGCAGCCAAGTCGGGACTAGTTCCACAGATACGCAGTATTTT
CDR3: CASSQVGTSSTDTQYF

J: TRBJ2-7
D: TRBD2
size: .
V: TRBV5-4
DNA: TGTGCCAGCAGTCCTAGCGGGAGTCGCTACGAGCAGTACTTC
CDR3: CASSPSGSRYEQYF

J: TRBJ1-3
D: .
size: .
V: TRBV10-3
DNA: TGTGCCACGCGGGGGGGTGACTCTGGAAACACCATATATTTT
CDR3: CATRGGDSGNTIYF

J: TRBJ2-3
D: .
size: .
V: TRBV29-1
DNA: TGCAGCGTTGATGTCAGGGTAGCAGATACGCAGTATTTT
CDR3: CSVDVRVADTQYF

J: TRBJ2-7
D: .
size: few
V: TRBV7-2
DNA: TGTGCCAGCGGAGGTTTGGGCTCCTACGAGCAGTACTTC
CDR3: CASGGLGSYEQYF

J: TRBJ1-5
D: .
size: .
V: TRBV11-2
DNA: TGTGCCAGCAGCTTAGGAGACAGACACAATCAGCCCCAGCATTTT
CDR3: CASSLGDRHNQPQHF

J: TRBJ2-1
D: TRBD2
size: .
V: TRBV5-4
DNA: TGTGCCAGCAGCTTGGAAGGACTAGCCCCGCAGTTCTTC
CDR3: CASSLEGLAPQFF

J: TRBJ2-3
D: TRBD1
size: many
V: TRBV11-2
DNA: TGTGCCAGCAGCCTCATCGGACAGGGTGTGACAGATACGCAGTATTTT
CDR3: CASSLIGQGVTDTQYF

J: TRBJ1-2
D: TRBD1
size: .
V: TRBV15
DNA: TGTGCCACCAGCAGAGATCGGGGGACAGGGTCCTATGGCTACACCTTC
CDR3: CATSRDRGTGSYGYTF

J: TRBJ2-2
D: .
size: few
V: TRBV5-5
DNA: TGTGCCAGCAGCTTCATATCTCGATTGAGCGCCGGGGAGCTGTTTTTT
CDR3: CASSFISRLSAGELFF

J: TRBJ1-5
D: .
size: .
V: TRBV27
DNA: TGTGCCAGCAGTTTGAGAGGGGGGCCCCAGCATTTT
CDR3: CASSLRGGPQHF

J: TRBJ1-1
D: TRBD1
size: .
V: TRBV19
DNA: TGTGCCAGTAGTATAGCAACAGGGGCGATAAAAGCTTTCTTT
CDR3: CASSIATGAIKAFF

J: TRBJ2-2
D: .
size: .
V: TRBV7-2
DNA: TGTGCCAGCAGCTTACAGCGATCTAACACCGGGGAGCTGTTTTTT
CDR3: CASSLQRSNTGELFF

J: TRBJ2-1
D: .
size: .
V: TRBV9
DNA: TGTGCCAGCAGCCCAGACAGTACCGATGAGCAGTTCTTC
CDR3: CASSPDSTDEQFF

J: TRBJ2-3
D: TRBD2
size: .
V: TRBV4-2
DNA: TGTGCCAGCAGCTATAAAGGGCTAGCGGAGGGGAGCACAGATACGCAGTATTTT
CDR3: CASSYKGLAEGSTDTQYF

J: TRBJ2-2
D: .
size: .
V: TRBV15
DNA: TGTGCCACCAGCAGAGATCGTAGGGCCCGGGAGCTGTTTTTT
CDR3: CATSRDRRARELFF

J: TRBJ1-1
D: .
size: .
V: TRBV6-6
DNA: TGTGCCAGCAGGGCGGGACGGAAGAACACTGAAGCTTTCTTT
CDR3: CASRAGRKNTEAFF

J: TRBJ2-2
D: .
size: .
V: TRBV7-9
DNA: TGTGCCAGCAGCGCCGGAGTAGACACCGGGGAGCTGTTTTTT
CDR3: CASSAGVDTGELFF

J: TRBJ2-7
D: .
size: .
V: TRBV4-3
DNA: TGCGCCAGCAGCCAAGACAGGTTGGCCGAGCAGTACTTC
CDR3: CASSQDRLAEQYF

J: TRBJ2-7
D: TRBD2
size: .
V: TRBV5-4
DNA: TGTGCCAGCAGCCCCCGGTCCAGCGGGGCCCCGTATGAGCAGTACTTC
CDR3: CASSPRSSGAPYEQYF

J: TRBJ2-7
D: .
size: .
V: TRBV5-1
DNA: TGCGCCAGCAGCGATCTCGGCGGAGAAGCCTCCTACGAGCAGTACTTC
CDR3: CASSDLGGEASYEQYF

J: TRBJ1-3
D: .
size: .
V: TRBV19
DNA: TGTGCCAGTAGTTACGGCGGTAGGGGGTCTGGAAACACCATATATTTT
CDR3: CASSYGGRGSGNTIYF

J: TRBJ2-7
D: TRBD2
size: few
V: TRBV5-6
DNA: TGTGCCAGCAGCCAACCGGGACTAGGTTACGAGCAGTACTTC
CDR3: CASSQPGLGYEQYF

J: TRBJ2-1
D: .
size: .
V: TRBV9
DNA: TGTGCCAGCAGCGTAGGGGGGGAGACCTACAATGAGCAGTTCTTC
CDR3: CASSVGGETYNEQFF

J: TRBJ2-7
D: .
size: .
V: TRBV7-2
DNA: TGTGCCAGCAGCCCCATCGAAGGGGGGAACTACGAGCAGTACTTC
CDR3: CASSPIEGGNYEQYF

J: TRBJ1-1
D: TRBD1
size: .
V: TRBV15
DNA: TGTGCCACCAGCAGAGTGGGCAGGGGGCAGGGCACTGAAGCTTTCTTT
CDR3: CATSRVGRGQGTEAFF

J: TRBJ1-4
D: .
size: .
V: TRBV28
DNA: TGTGCCAGCAGTTTAGTGGACAGACATAATGAAAAACTGTTTTTT
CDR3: CASSLVDRHNEKLFF

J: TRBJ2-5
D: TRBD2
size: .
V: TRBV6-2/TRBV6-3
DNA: TGTGCCAGCAGTTCCTCCTCGGGACTAGCGGGACCCCACCAAGAGACCCAGTACTTC
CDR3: CASSSSSGLAGPHQETQYF

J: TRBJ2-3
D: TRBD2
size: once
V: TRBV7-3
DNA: TGTGCCAGCAGCTTAACGCCACTAGCGGGAGCAGCAGATACGCAGTATTTT
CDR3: CASSLTPLAGAADTQYF

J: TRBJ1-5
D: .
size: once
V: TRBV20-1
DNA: TGCAGTGCTAGTACCCCGGGCAATCAGCCCCAGCATTTT
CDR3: CSASTPGNQPQHF

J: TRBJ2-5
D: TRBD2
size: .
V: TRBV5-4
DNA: TGTGCCAGCAGCTCTCCCCGGACTAGCGGACAAGAGACCCAGTACTTC
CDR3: CASSSPRTSGQETQYF

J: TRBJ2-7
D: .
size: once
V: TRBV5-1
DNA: TGCGCCAGCAGCTTGAGGAATCTGGGGGCGGACGAGCAGTACTTC
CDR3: CASSLRNLGADEQYF

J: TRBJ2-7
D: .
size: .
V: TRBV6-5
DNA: TGTGCCAGTAGTATTAGAAAAAACGAGCAGTACTTC
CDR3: CASSIRKNEQYF

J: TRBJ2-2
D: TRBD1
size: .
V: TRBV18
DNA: TGTGCCAGCTCACGCGACAGGGGCCTTAACACCGGGGAGCTGTTTTTT
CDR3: CASSRDRGLNTGELFF

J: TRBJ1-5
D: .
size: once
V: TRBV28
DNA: TGTGCCAGCAGTTTAAGCGATCAGCCCCAGCATTTT
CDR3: CASSLSDQPQHF

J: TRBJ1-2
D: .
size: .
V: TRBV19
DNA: TGTGCCAGTAGTATCGTGGCATTCTATGGCTACACCTTC
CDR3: CASSIVAFYGYTF

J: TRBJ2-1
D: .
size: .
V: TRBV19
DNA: TGTGCCAGTAGCTCATCAGGGAGATGGGCTTACAATGAGCAGTTCTTC
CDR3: CASSSSGRWAYNEQFF

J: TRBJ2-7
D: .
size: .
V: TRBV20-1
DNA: TGCAGTGCTTGTGCTACACATGAAGCCTACGAGCAGTACTTC
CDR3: CSACATHEAYEQYF

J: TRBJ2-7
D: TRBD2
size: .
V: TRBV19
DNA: TGTGCCAGTAGGTTAGCGGGAGTAACCGAGCAGTACTTC
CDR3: CASRLAGVTEQYF

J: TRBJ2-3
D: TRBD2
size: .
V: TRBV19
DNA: TGTGCCAGTACCCAACTAGCGGGACGCACAGATACGCAGTATTTT
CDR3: CASTQLAGRTDTQYF

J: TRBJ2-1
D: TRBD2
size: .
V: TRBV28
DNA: TGTGCCAGCAGCTCTACCCCACTAGCGGGAGGCCTCTGGGATGAGCAGTTCTTC
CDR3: CASSSTPLAGGLWDEQFF

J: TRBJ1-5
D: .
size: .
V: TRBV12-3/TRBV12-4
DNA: TGTGCCAGCAGTTTAGCCTCCGACCTACCCCAGCATTTT
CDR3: CASSLASDLPQHF

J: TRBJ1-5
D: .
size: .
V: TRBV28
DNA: TGTGCCAGCGTCTTCGCCTGGAGGGGGGTTAAGCCCCAGCATTTT
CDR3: CASVFAWRGVKPQHF

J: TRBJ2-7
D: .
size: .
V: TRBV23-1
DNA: TGCGCCAGCAGTCAATCGGTCCGGAGGGGCCAAACCTACGAGCAGTACTTC
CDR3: CASSQSVRRGQTYEQYF

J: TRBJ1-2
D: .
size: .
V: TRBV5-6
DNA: TGTGCCAGCAGCCCGTACCAGGGGATAGGCCATGGCTACACCTTC
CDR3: CASSPYQGIGHGYTF

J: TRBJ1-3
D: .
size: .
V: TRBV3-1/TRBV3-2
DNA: TGTGCCAGCAGCTCCGTGTACAGGGACGTCTCTGGAAACACCATATATTTT
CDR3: CASSSVYRDVSGNTIYF

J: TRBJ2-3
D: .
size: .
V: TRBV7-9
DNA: TGTGCCAGCAGCTTAATGCGAGGCAGCACAGATACGCAGTATTTT
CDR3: CASSLMRGSTDTQYF

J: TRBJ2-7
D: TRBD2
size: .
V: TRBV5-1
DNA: TGCGCCAGCAGCTTGACTAGCGGGAAGTGGGAGCAGTACTTC
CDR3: CASSLTSGKWEQYF

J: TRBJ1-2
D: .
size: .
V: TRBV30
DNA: TGTGCCTGGAGTGTACCCCCACCGGCTACTGCTAACTATGGCTACACCTTC
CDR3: CAWSVPPPATANYGYTF

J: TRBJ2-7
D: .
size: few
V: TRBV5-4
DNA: TGTGCCAGCAGCTTGCAAGGACCCCTCAGCGAGCAGTACTTC
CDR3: CASSLQGPLSEQYF

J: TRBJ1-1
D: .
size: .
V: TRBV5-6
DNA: TGTGCCAGCAGCTTGCCGACAGGCTCGAACACTGAAGCTTTCTTT
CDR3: CASSLPTGSNTEAFF

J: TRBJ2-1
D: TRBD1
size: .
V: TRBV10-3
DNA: TGTGCCAGTGGGACAGTCAACAATGAGCAGTTCTTC
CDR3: CASGTVNNEQFF

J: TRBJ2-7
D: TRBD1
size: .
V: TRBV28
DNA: TGTGCCAGCAGTCCGTCGGACAGGTTAGACGAGCAGTACTTC
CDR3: CASSPSDRLDEQYF